Only a few counts were recorded for the clone carrying this T cell receptor (beta chain). The entry originates in a study of blood T cell repertoires in COVID-19. Libraries were prepared by immunoSEQ multiplex PCR; TCRdb keeps only in-frame clonotypes and omits some of them. The table includes over 250,000 clones, about 85% detected once. Germline V gene data show CDR1 as LNHNV and CDR2 as YYDKDF (reference sequence). The CDR3 spans 15 residues. With 1 base clipped from V and 6 bases from J, the junction kept 6 bases outside the gene matches. The sequenced material came from peripheral blood. This chain joins TRBV15 and TRBJ2-7, with 10 nucleotides matching TRBD1. The receptor comes from a man in his sixties who had recovered from COVID-19. DNA for the CDR3: TGTGCCACCAGCAGAGTGAGGACAGGGGGAGTCGAGCAGTACTTC. It encodes CATSRVRTGGVEQYF.